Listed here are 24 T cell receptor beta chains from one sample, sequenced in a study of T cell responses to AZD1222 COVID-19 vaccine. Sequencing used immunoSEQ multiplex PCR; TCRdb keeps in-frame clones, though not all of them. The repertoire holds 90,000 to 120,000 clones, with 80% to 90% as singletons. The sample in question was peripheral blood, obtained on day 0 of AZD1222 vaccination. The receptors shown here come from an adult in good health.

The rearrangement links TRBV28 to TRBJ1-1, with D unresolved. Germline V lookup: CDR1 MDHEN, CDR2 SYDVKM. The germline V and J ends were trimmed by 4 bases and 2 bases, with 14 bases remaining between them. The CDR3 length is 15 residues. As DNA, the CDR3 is TGTGCCAGCAGTTCCCTCTTGGGTGAAAACACTGAAGCTTTCTTT. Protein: CASSSLLGENTEAFF.

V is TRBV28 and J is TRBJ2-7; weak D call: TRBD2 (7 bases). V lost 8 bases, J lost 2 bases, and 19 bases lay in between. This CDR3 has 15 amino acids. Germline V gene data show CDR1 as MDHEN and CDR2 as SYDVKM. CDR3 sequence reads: CASQGGGGETYEQYF. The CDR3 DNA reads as TGTGCCAGCCAAGGGGGAGGGGGTGAAACCTACGAGCAGTACTTC.

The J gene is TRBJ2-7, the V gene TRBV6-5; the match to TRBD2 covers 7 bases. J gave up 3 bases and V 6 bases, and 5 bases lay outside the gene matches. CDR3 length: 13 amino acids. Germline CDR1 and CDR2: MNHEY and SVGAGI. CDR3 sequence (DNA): TGTGCCAGCAGCTCGGGACTATACTACGAGCAGTACTTC. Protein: CASSSGLYYEQYF.

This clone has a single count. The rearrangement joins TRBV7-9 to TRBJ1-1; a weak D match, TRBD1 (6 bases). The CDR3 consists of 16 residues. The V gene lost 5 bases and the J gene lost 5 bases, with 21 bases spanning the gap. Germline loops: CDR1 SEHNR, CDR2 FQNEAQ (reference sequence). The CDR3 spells CASSPYRTIGGTEAFF. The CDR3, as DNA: TGTGCCAGCAGCCCCTACAGGACTATAGGGGGGACTGAAGCTTTCTTT. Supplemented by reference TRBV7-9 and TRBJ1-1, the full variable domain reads DTGVSQNPRHKITKRGQNVTFRCDPISEHNRLYWYRQTLGQGPEFLTYFQNEAQLEKSRLLSDRFSAERPKGSFSTLEIQRTEQGDSAMYLCASSPYRTIGGTEAFFGQGTRLTVV.

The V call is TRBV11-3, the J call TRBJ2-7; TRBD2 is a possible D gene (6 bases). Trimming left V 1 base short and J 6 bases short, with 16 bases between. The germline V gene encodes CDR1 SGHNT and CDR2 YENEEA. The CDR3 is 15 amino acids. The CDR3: CASSLGVSGLREQYF. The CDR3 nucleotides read TGTGCCAGCAGCTTAGGAGTGAGCGGGCTCCGCGAGCAGTACTTC. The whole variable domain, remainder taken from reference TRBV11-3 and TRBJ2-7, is EAGVVQSPRYKIIEKKQPVAFWCNPISGHNTLYWYLQNLGQGPELLIRYENEEAVDDSQLPKDRFSAERLKGVDSTLKIQPAELGDSAVYLCASSLGVSGLREQYFGPGTRLTVT.

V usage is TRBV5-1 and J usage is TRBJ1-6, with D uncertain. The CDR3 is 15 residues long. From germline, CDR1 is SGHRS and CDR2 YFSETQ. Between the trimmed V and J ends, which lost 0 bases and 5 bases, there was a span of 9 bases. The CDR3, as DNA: TGCGCCAGCAGCTTGGGGGTTACCGATAATTCACCCCTCCACTTT. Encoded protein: CASSLGVTDNSPLHF.

DNA of the CDR3: TGTGCCAGCAGTGAAGCAACTAGCGGGATTCAAGAGACCCAGTACTTC. It translates to CASSEATSGIQETQYF. This chain connects TRBV6-1 to TRBJ2-5; TRBD2 matches 10 bases. Germline V CDR1 and CDR2: MNHNS, SASEGT. V dropped 0 bases and J dropped 2; count of bases not matched to a gene: 3. The CDR3 consists of 16 residues.

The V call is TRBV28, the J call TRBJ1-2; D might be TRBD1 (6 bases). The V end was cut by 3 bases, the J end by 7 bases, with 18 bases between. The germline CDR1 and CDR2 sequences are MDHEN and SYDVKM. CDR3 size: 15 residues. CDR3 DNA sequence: TGTGCCAGCAGTTTGTCGGGGGGCGAATCCCTTGGCTACACCTTC. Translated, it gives CASSLSGGESLGYTF.

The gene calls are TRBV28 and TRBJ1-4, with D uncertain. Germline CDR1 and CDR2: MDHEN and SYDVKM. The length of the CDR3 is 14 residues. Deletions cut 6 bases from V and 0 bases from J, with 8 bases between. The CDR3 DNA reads TGTGCCAGCAGAGACACAGCAACTAATGAAAAACTGTTTTTT. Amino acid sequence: CASRDTATNEKLFF.

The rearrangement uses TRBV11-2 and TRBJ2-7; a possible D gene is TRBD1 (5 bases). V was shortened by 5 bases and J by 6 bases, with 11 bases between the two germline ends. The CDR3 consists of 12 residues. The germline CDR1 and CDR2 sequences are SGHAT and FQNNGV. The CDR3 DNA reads TGTGCCAGCAGCCGCAGGGAAAGCGAGCAGTACTTC. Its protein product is CASSRRESEQYF.

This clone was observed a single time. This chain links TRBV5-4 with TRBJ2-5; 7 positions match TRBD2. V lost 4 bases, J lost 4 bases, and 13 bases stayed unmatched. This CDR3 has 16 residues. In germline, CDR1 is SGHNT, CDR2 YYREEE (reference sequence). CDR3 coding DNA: TGTGCCAGCAGCAGAGAACGGGGGAGGGCCACAGAGACCCAGTACTTC. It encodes CASSRERGRATETQYF.

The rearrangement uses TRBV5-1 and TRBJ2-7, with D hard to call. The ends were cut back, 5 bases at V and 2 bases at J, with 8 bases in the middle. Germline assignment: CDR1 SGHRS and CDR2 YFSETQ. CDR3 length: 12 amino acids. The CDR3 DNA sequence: TGCGCCAGCAGACAAAACACCTACGAGCAGTACTTC. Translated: CASRQNTYEQYF.

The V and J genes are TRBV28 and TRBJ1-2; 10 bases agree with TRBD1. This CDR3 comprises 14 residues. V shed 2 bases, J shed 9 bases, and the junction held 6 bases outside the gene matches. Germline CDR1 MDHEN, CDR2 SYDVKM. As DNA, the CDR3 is TGTGCCAGCAGTTTAGTGGGACAGGGGTCGCGCTACACCTTC. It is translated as CASSLVGQGSRYTF.

The CDR3 region is CASQQGVGTEAFF. The CDR3 DNA follows: TGTGCCAGCCAACAGGGAGTGGGCACTGAAGCTTTCTTT. The chain has TRBV6-5 and TRBJ1-1; D is possibly TRBD1 (6 bases). Trimming removed 8 bases from V and 4 bases from J, with 14 bases in between. Germline V gene lookup returns CDR1 MNHEY and CDR2 SVGAGI. CDR3 length equals 13 residues.

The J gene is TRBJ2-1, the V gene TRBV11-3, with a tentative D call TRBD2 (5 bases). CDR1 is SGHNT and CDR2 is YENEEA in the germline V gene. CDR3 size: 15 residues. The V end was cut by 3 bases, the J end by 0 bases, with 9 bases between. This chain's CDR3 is CASSFSGSSYNEQFF. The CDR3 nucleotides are TGTGCCAGCAGCTTCAGTGGGAGCTCCTACAATGAGCAGTTCTTC.

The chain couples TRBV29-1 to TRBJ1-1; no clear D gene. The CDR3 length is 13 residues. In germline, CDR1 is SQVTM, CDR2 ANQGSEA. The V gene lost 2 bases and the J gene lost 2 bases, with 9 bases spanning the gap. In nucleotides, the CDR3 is TGCAGCGTTGAATCGGCAGCTAACACTGAAGCTTTCTTT. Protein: CSVESAANTEAFF.

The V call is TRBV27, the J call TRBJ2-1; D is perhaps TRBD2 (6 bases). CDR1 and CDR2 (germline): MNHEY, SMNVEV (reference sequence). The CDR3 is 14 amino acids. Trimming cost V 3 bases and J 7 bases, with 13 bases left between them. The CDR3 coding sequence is TGTGCCAGCAGTTTCCCCACCGGGAGTAATGAGCAGTTCTTC. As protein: CASSFPTGSNEQFF.

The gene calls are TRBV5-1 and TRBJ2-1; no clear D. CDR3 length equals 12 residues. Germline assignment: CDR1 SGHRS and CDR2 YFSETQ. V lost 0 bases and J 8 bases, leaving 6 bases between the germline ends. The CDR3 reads CASSLGEHEQFF. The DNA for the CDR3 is TGCGCCAGCAGCTTGGGAGAGCATGAGCAGTTCTTC.

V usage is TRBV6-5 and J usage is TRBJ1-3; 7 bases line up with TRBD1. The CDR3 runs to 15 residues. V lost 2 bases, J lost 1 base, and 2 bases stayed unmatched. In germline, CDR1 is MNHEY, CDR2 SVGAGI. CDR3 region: CASSYRQGSGNTIYF. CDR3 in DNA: TGTGCCAGCAGTTACCGACAGGGATCTGGAAACACCATATATTTT.

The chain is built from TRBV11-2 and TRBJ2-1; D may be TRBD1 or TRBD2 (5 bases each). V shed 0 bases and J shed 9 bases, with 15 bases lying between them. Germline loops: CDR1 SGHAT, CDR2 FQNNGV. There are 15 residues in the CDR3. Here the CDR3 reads CASSLDGAGISEQFF. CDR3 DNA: TGTGCCAGCAGCTTAGACGGGGCAGGGATCTCTGAGCAGTTCTTC.

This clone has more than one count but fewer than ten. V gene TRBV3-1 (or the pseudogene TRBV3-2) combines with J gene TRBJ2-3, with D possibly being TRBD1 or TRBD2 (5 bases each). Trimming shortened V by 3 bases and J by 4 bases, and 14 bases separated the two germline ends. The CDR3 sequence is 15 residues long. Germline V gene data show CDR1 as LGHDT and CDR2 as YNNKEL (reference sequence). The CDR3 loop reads CASSQGPRRSDTQYF. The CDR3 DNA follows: TGTGCCAGCAGCCAGGGACCACGAAGGTCAGATACGCAGTATTTT.

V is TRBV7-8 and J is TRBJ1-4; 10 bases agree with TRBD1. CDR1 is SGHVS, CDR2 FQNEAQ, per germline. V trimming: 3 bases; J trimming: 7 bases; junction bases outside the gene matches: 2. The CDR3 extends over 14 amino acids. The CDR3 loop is CASSFRDRGEKLFF. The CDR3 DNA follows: TGTGCCAGCAGCTTCCGGGACAGGGGTGAAAAACTGTTTTTT.

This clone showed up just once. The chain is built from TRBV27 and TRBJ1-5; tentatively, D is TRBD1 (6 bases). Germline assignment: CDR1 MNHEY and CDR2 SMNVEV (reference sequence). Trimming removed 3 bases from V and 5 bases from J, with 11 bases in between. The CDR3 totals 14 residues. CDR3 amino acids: CASSFGGLHQPQHF. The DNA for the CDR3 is TGTGCCAGCAGTTTTGGGGGGCTTCATCAGCCCCAGCATTTT.

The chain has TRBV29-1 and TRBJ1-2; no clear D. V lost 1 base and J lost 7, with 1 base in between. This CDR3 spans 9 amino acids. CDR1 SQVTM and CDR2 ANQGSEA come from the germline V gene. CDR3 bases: TGCAGCGTTGAAGCTGGCTACACCTTC. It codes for CSVEAGYTF. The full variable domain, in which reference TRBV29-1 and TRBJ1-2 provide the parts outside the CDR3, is SAVISQKPSRDICQRGTSLTIQCQVDSQVTMMFWYRQQPGQSLTLIATANQGSEATYESGFVIDKFPISRPNLTFSTLTVSNMSPEDSSIYLCSVEAGYTFGSGTRLTVV.